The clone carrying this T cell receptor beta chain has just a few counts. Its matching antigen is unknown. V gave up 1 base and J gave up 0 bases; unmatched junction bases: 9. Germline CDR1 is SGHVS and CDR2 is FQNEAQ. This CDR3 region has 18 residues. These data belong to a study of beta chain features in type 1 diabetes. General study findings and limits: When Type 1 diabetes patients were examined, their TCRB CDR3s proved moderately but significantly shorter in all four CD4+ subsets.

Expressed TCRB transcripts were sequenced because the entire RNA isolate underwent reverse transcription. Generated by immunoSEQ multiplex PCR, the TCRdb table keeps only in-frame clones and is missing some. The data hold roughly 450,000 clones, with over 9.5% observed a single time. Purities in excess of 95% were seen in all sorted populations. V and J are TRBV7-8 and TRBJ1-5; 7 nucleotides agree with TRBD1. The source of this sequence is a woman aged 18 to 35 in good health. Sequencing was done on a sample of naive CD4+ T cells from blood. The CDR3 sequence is CASSLGSVQGLSNQPQHF. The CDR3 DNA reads TGTGCCAGCAGCTTAGGGTCCGTACAGGGGCTTAGCAATCAGCCCCAGCATTTT.